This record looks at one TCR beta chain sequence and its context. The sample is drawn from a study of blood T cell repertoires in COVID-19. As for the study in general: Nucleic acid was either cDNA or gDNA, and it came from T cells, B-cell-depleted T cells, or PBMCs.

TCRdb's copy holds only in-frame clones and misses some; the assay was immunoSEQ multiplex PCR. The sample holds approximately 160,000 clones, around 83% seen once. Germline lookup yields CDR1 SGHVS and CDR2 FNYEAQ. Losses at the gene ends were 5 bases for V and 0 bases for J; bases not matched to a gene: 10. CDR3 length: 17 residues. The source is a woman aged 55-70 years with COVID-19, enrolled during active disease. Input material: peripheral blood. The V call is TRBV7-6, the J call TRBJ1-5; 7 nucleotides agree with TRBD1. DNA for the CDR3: TGTGCCAGCAGCGGATCACCGGGACAGCTTAGCAATCAGCCCCAGCATTTT. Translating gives CASSGSPGQLSNQPQHF. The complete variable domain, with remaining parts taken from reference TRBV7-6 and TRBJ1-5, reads GAGVSQSPRYKVTKRGQDVALRCDPISGHVSLYWYRQALGQGPEFLTYFNYEAQQDKSGLPNDRFSAERPEGSISTLTIQRTEQRDSAMYRCASSGSPGQLSNQPQHFGDGTRLSIL.